What follows is one T cell receptor (beta chain) and its context. CDR1 is KGHSH, CDR2 LQKENI, per germline. The CDR3 length is 17 residues. V dropped 1 base and J dropped 0; count of bases not matched to a gene: 5. Researchers amplified the TCR beta CDR3 regions from RNA transcripts. HTBI primers were employed in a first-round RT-PCR of the TCR CDR3. In TCRdb, the multiplex PCR reads were re-called with MiXCR into one record per CDR3 protein. The table lists 370,000 or so distinct CDR3 sequences, approximately 13% of them singletons. This sample stems from a study of T cells in Graves' hyperthyroidism and ophthalmopathy.

The sample taken for sequencing was blood. This receptor was obtained from a man aged 25 to 40 with Graves' hyperthyroidism that later progressed to Graves' ophthalmopathy. This chain joins TRBV18 and TRBJ2-3; 9 bases line up with TRBD2. CDR3 residues: CASSPLSGGTSTDTQYF. The CDR3 DNA is TGTGCCAGCTCACCACTTAGCGGGGGCACTAGCACAGATACGCAGTATTTT.